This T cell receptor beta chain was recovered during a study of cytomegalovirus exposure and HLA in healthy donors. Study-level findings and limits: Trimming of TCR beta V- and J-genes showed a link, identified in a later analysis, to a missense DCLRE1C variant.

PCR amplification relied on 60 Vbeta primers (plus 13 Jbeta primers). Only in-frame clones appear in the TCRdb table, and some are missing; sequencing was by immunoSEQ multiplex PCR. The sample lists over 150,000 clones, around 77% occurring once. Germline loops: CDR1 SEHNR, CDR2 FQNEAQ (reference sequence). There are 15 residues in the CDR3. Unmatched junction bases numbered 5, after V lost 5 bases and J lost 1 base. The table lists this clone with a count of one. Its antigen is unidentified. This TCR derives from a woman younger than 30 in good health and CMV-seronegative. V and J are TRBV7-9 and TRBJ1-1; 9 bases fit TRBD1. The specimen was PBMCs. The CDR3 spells CASSRLGQGNTEAFF. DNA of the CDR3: TGTGCCAGCAGCCGCCTGGGACAGGGGAACACTGAAGCTTTCTTT.